The clone carrying this T cell receptor beta chain was detected ten times or more. As yet, its antigen is unknown. This record belongs to a study of neurological immune-mediated disorders. V lost 2 bases to trimming and J lost 0 bases, with 7 bases between them. This CDR3 spans 14 amino acids. The germline gives CDR1 SEHNR, CDR2 FQNEAQ (reference sequence). TCRdb redid the calling of the 5' RACE reads with MiXCR, one entry per CDR3 protein. The data hold tens of thousands of distinct CDR3 sequences, with around 7.8% observed a single time. Broader study findings: The greatest degree of TCR clonal expansion was observed in HTLV-1-associated myelopathy, with the lowest in multiple sclerosis, below that of healthy controls.

Serving as healthy controls were blood bank volunteers based in Maryland, USA. The TCR was taken from a woman aged 40 to 50 in good health. The material sequenced was PBMCs. The chain carries TRBV7-9 and TRBJ1-1, with D hard to call. This CDR3 is CASSLSNLNTEAFF. Here the CDR3 DNA reads TGTGCCAGCAGCTTATCCAACTTGAACACTGAAGCTTTCTTT. Variable domain in full (rest from reference TRBV7-9 and TRBJ1-1): DTGVSQNPRHKITKRGQNVTFRCDPISEHNRLYWYRQTLGQGPEFLTYFQNEAQLEKSRLLSDRFSAERPKGSFSTLEIQRTEQGDSAMYLCASSLSNLNTEAFFGQGTRLTVV.